This T cell receptor (beta chain) was found in a study of T cell repertoires in cytomegalovirus infection. Study details: Based on public TCR beta signatures, there were indications of CMV infection and of a matching HLA type.

This CDR3 is 15 amino acids long. The germline V gene encodes CDR1 SGHVS and CDR2 FQNEAQ. Unmatched junction bases numbered 5, after V lost 4 bases and J lost 3 bases. TCRdb called the reads again in MiXCR, with one record for every CDR3 protein. The sample has roughly 190,000 distinct CDR3 sequences; roughly 9.8% are singletons. Study-level results: Identification of carriers of CMV plus the relevant HLA was achieved through cumulative public TCR beta family frequency. Ex vivo, HLA-C-restricted CMV-specific TCR beta clonotypes prevailed over the rest of the response.

This clonotype has ten or more counts. What it recognizes is unknown. This clonotype originated in a human donor in good health (CMV status not recorded). Some clones in this sample may be carry-over from other donors' samples. V is TRBV7-8 and J is TRBJ2-7, with 11 bases aligning to TRBD2. The sequenced sample was PBMCs. The CDR3 loop is CASSSRTSGYYEQYF. CDR3 in DNA: TGTGCCAGCAGCTCCCGGACTAGCGGGTACTACGAGCAGTACTTC.